This T cell receptor (beta chain) emerged from a study of Ad26.COV2.S vaccination and SARS-CoV-2 variants. On the study more broadly: Once or twice, 56 days apart, Ad26.COV2.S was delivered intramuscularly. General study points: People given the vaccine had a wider spike-specific TCR breadth than placebo recipients did. The TCR-based breadth and depth measures might underestimate overall T cell responses.

Noted treatment: around 19 received Ad26.COV2.S at low or high dose, single or two shots; roughly five received placebo; per-sample allocation not given. The investigators took samples on day 63 after the first vaccine or placebo injection. Germline lookup yields CDR1 GTSNPN and CDR2 SVGIG (reference sequence). The V end was cut by 4 bases, the J end by 5 bases, with 20 bases between. The CDR3 extends over 15 amino acids. Repertoires were generated with immunoSEQ multiplex PCR, while TCRdb's copy carries only in-frame clones and drops some. The sample lists some 250,000 clones, approximately 87% seen once, with about 10% in the top ten. Details on this clone: Its specificity is not known.

This specimen consisted of peripheral blood, obtained in a trial of Ad26.COV2.S vaccine versus placebo. The V and J genes are TRBV30 and TRBJ2-5; D perhaps matches TRBD2 (5 bases). The receptor's source is a person between 18 and 60 years old who received the Ad26.COV2.S COVID-19 vaccine or a placebo. CDR3 in amino acids: CAWKSSGIIGETQYF. Written as DNA, the CDR3 is TGTGCCTGGAAGAGCTCCGGGATCATTGGGGAGACCCAGTACTTC.